This T cell receptor beta chain came from a study of blood T cell repertoires in COVID-19. The CDR3 spans 15 residues. The V gene's germline CDR1 is KGHSH and CDR2 LQKENI. The V end lost 3 bases, the J end lost 4 bases, and 13 bases lay between the germline ends. Methods used by the authors: The assay estimated nucleated cells by amplifying reference gene primers. The data were produced by immunoSEQ multiplex PCR, yet TCRdb's version contains in-frame clones alone and is incomplete. V and J calls and clone size are as listed in that table; D and trimming were resolved from the DNA. Here the sample spans approximately 230,000 clones, around 86% being singletons.

The chain recombines TRBV18 with TRBJ1-3; D is unclear. The TCR was taken from a middle-aged man who had recovered from COVID-19. Sequencing was done on a sample of PBMCs or T cells enriched from blood (not recorded which). The CDR3 DNA is TGTGCCAGCTCACCCCGATCGGGAACGGGAAACACCATATATTTT. It translates to CASSPRSGTGNTIYF.